Presented here are 7 T cell receptor beta chains from one specimen sequenced in a study of beta chain features in type 1 diabetes. Since all of the isolated RNA was reverse transcribed, expressed TCRB transcripts were what got sequenced. This table comes from immunoSEQ multiplex PCR, and its TCRdb copy is limited to in-frame clones, with some not included. Found here are hundreds of thousands of clones, over 25% of them singletons; the top ten hold roughly 0.066%. Sequenced: naive CD4+ T cells from blood. The receptors were gathered from a man between 18 and 35 years old in good health.

The rearrangement uses TRBV15 and TRBJ2-7, with 7 positions matching TRBD1. Germline values: CDR1 LNHNV, CDR2 YYDKDF (reference sequence). The CDR3 totals 14 residues. The J segment lost 5 bases and the V segment lost 6 bases, leaving 10 bases of the junction unmatched. The DNA of the CDR3 is TGTGCCACCAGGAAACAGGGGTTGCTGGACGAGCAGTACTTC. It codes for CATRKQGLLDEQYF.

This clone was seen more than once but under ten times. The CDR3: CASSAGQETQYF. The CDR3 coding sequence is TGTGCCAGCTCAGCGGGCCAAGAGACCCAGTACTTC. The chain joins TRBV18 to TRBJ2-5; D is possibly TRBD2 (5 bases). Germline CDR1 reads KGHSH; CDR2 reads LQKENI. The CDR3 covers 12 residues. V lost 5 bases and J lost 1, with 5 bases in between.

Only a few counts were recorded for this clone. The J gene is TRBJ2-1, the V gene TRBV29-1, with 8 bases matching TRBD2. This CDR3 has 15 amino acids. Germline-derived CDR1 and CDR2 are SQVTM and ANQGSEA. Trimming cost V 2 bases and J 4 bases; bases outside gene matches: 7. The CDR3, as DNA: TGCAGCGTTGAATTAGCGGGAACGTCATACAATGAGCAGTTCTTC. Translating gives CSVELAGTSYNEQFF.

This clone was found a few times. The chain joins TRBV4-3 to TRBJ2-2; 9 nucleotides align to TRBD1. Per germline, CDR1 LGHNA and CDR2 YSLEER. This CDR3 spans 15 amino acids. V gave up 1 base and J gave up 6 bases; unmatched junction bases: 3. This chain's CDR3 is CASSQGQGGAGELFF. The DNA of the CDR3 is TGCGCCAGCAGCCAAGGACAGGGGGGCGCCGGGGAGCTGTTTTTT.

This clone was found a few times. J is TRBJ2-7 and V is TRBV5-4; D is ambiguous. This CDR3 comprises 15 residues. From germline, CDR1 is SGHNT and CDR2 YYREEE (reference sequence). Trimming removed 2 bases from V and 7 bases from J, with 19 bases in between. CDR3 DNA: TGTGCCAGCAGCTTTTTGTACACGGCCGATCGGGAGCAGTACTTC. It codes for CASSFLYTADREQYF.

The count of this clone is one. V is TRBV30 and J is TRBJ2-1, with 9 nucleotides matching TRBD2. The CDR3 has 14 amino acids. The trim removed 2 bases at V and 15 bases at J, leaving 14 bases unmatched. Germline V lookup: CDR1 GTSNPN, CDR2 SVGIG (reference sequence). This chain's CDR3 is CAWSPGLASPSRFF. The CDR3 coding sequence is TGTGCCTGGAGTCCGGGACTAGCTTCCCCCTCCCGGTTCTTC.

CDR3 in DNA: TGTGCCACCAAACGGGAGATGGAAGATACGCAGTATTTT. Its translation is CATKREMEDTQYF. V and J are TRBV9 and TRBJ2-3, with TRBD2 as a possible D gene (6 bases). Between the trimmed V and J ends, which lost 9 bases and 5 bases, there was a span of 16 bases. Looked up from germline, CDR1 is SGDLS and CDR2 is YYNGEE. CDR3 size: 13 residues.